A single sample is the source of the 11 T cell receptor beta chains below, sequenced in a study of blood T cell repertoires in COVID-19 (dated by TCRdb to 2020 to 2021). Libraries were made using the immunoSEQ multiplex PCR assay. Drawn from immuneACCESS, this table holds only the in-frame rearrangements with V and J called that TCRdb kept. Clones are partly lost; checked studies trace under half to an unresolved V gene and leave the rest unexplained. Within this sample are about 45,000 clones, with 70% to 85% of them counted one time only. The ten largest clones represent about 33% of the sample. Specimen: peripheral blood. The receptors come from a woman older than 75 with acute or convalescent COVID-19.

The V and J genes are TRBV6-5 and TRBJ1-4; TRBD1 matches 7 bases. Germline V CDR1 and CDR2: MNHEY, SVGAGI. The ends lost 6 bases at V and 3 bases at J; junction bases unmatched: 7. The CDR3 consists of 15 residues. CDR3 DNA: TGTGCCAGCAGAGGGACAGATTCGGCTAATGAAAAACTGTTTTTT. Protein sequence: CASRGTDSANEKLFF.

By proportion, this clone is medium-sized. This chain joins TRBV3-1 (or the pseudogene TRBV3-2) and TRBJ1-2; 8 nucleotides align to TRBD1. This CDR3 has 15 amino acids. Looked up from germline, CDR1 is LGHDT and CDR2 is YNNKEL (reference sequence). V gave up 6 bases and J gave up 0 bases; unmatched junction bases: 6. CDR3 sequence (DNA): TGTGCCAGCAGACCGACAGGGGAAGCTAACTATGGCTACACCTTC. Amino acid sequence: CASRPTGEANYGYTF.

This chain uses TRBV28 with TRBJ2-1; 10 nucleotides match TRBD1. The CDR3 is 16 residues long. Trimming at V came to 3 bases and at J to 11 bases, leaving 13 bases not matched to a gene. Germline V CDR1 and CDR2: MDHEN, SYDVKM. The chain's CDR3 is CASSLVGTGDRGQQFF. CDR3 nucleotide sequence: TGTGCCAGCAGTTTGGTCGGGACAGGGGACCGGGGGCAGCAGTTCTTC.

The chain is built from TRBV19 and TRBJ2-7, with D perhaps matching TRBD1 (5 bases). With 1 base removed from V and 2 bases from J, the gap between germline ends came to 15 bases. Germline V CDR1 and CDR2: LNHDA, SQIVND (reference sequence). This CDR3 region has 16 residues. DNA for the CDR3: TGTGCCAGTAGTATAGCCCTAGGACCAGGGCCCTACGAGCAGTACTTC. It encodes CASSIALGPGPYEQYF.

This clone was seen just once. V gene TRBV5-1 combines with J gene TRBJ2-7; D unresolved. The CDR3 is 13 residues long. Germline V gene sequence: CDR1 SGHRS, CDR2 YFSETQ. V shed 0 bases and J shed 3 bases, with 7 bases lying between them. The CDR3 nucleotides read TGCGCCAGCAGCTTGGCACAGTACTACGAGCAGTACTTC. This gives the protein CASSLAQYYEQYF.

V gene TRBV6-6 combines with J gene TRBJ2-5; TRBD2 matches at 10 bases. The CDR3 contains 15 residues. Trimming at V came to 0 bases and at J to 4 bases, leaving 2 bases not matched to a gene. CDR1 MNHNY and CDR2 SVGAGI come from the germline V gene (reference sequence). DNA of the CDR3: TGTGCCAGCAGTTACTCGGGACTAGCGTTAGAGACCCAGTACTTC. It yields the protein CASSYSGLALETQYF.

This rearrangement joins TRBV7-9 to TRBJ2-7; TRBD1 might be the D (6 bases). V was pared by 7 bases and J by 4 bases, with 14 bases between. Germline-derived CDR1 and CDR2 are SEHNR and FQNEAQ (reference sequence). The CDR3 is made up of 13 amino acids. CDR3 nucleotides: TGTGCCAGCACGCGACAGGCGCCATACGAGCAGTACTTC. It translates to CASTRQAPYEQYF.

This clone was recorded a few times. V and J are TRBV5-1 and TRBJ1-2, with 7 bases that match TRBD1. The CDR3 contains 17 residues. Trimming cost V 0 bases and J 0 bases; bases outside gene matches: 8. CDR1 is SGHRS and CDR2 is YFSETQ in the germline V gene. The CDR3 is CASSLGLGTEPNYGYTF. The CDR3 DNA follows: TGCGCCAGCAGCTTGGGACTGGGGACAGAACCTAACTATGGCTACACCTTC.

The chain uses TRBV5-4 and TRBJ2-7; TRBD1 matches 11 bases. The CDR3 has 15 amino acids. After removal of 5 bases from V and 3 bases from J, the junction contained 7 bases not matched to a gene. Germline V gene sequence: CDR1 SGHNT, CDR2 YYREEE (reference sequence). The DNA for the CDR3 is TGTGCCAGCAGTTATTCCGGGACAGGGGGCTACGAGCAGTACTTC. Protein: CASSYSGTGGYEQYF.

The gene calls are TRBV4-1 and TRBJ2-3; the D gene is possibly TRBD2 (5 bases). From germline, CDR1 is MGHRA and CDR2 YSYEKL. The CDR3 contains 14 residues. The germline V and J ends were trimmed by 2 bases and 1 base, with 7 bases remaining between them. The chain's CDR3 is CASSQISGTDTQYF. CDR3 nucleotides: TGCGCCAGCAGCCAAATTAGCGGCACAGATACGCAGTATTTT.

This clone has a single count. The V and J genes are TRBV6-4 and TRBJ1-1, with D tentatively TRBD1 (5 bases). From germline, CDR1 is MRHNA and CDR2 SNTAGT. V lost 4 bases to trimming and J lost 5 bases, with 14 bases between them. There are 14 residues in the CDR3. CDR3 loop: CASSAIGGGTEAFF. CDR3 DNA: TGTGCCAGCAGTGCAATTGGGGGAGGGACTGAAGCTTTCTTT.